A selection of T cell receptor beta chains follows, all from one sample in a study of T cell repertoires in cytomegalovirus infection. TCRdb re-called the reads with MiXCR, one entry per CDR3 protein. The repertoire holds about 300,000 distinct CDR3 sequences, roughly 25% seen once, with approximately 13% in the top ten. The sample comprised PBMCs. These TCRs come from a human donor in good health (CMV status not recorded). Some clones in this sample may be carry-over from other donors' samples. Both conserved end residues are part of each CDR3. D genes are given only for firm matches. Clone size appears in some rows only: once, few, many, or a class for an expanded clone.

j_call clone_size d_call v_call cdr3_nt cdr3_aa
TRBJ1-3 . TRBD1 TRBV10-3 TGTGCCATCAGTCAGGCGGGACAGGGGGCAACCTCTGGAAACACCATATATTTT CAISQAGQGATSGNTIYF
TRBJ2-7 . TRBD1 TRBV20-1 TGCAGTGCTAGAGCCGGGACAGCTCTCTACGAGCAGTACTTC CSARAGTALYEQYF
TRBJ2-2 few TRBD2 TRBV5-1 TGCGCCAGCAGCGAGGGACTAGCGGCGGTAGTGCGGGAGCTGTTTTTT CASSEGLAAVVRELFF
TRBJ2-7 many . TRBV7-2 TGTGCCAGCAGCTTATGGCTGAACTACGAGCAGTACTTC CASSLWLNYEQYF
TRBJ2-3 many TRBD2 TRBV7-2 TGTGCCAGCAGCTCCCGGACTAGCGGGATTAGCACAGATACGCAGTATTTT CASSSRTSGISTDTQYF
TRBJ1-5 . . TRBV28 TGTGCCAGCAGTTCGGGGGTTGGCAATCAGCCCCAGCATTTT CASSSGVGNQPQHF
TRBJ1-2 few . TRBV5-5 TGTGCCAGCAGCTTGTTCGGGGAAGGGACCTATGGCTACACCTTC CASSLFGEGTYGYTF
TRBJ2-7 . TRBD1 TRBV5-1 TGCGCCAGCAGCCTTTCCGGGACAGAGACCTACGAGCAGTACTTC CASSLSGTETYEQYF
TRBJ2-1 many . TRBV7-2 TGTGCCAGCAGCTTAAAGCCGAATGAGCAGTTCTTC CASSLKPNEQFF
TRBJ1-1 . . TRBV14 TGTGCCAGCAGCCAACTACCGGGGGGAAAGGCTTTCTTT CASSQLPGGKAFF
TRBJ1-4 . . TRBV6-5 TGTGCCAGCAGTTACCTGGGAGGGGATGAAAAACTGTTTTTT CASSYLGGDEKLFF
TRBJ2-1 . TRBD2 TRBV5-1 TGCGCCAGCAGCTTGCCCAGGCGAGCGGGAAGTCCTAAGGGCAATGAGCAGTTCTTC CASSLPRRAGSPKGNEQFF
TRBJ2-7 many TRBD2 TRBV7-2 TGTGCCAGCAGCTTTAGCGGGAGGGCCAACGAGCAGTACTTC CASSFSGRANEQYF
TRBJ2-3 few . TRBV29-1 TGCAGCGTTGAAGATTATTTGTCCGGAACAGATACGCAGTATTTT CSVEDYLSGTDTQYF
TRBJ2-5 few . TRBV7-6 TGTGCCAGCAGCCCGGGGGTGACGCGAGAGACCCAGTACTTC CASSPGVTRETQYF
TRBJ2-7 few . TRBV19 TGTGCCAGTAGTAGCCTCAGGGGCGCTTCGAGGGAGCAGTACTTC CASSSLRGASREQYF
TRBJ2-2 . . TRBV12-3/TRBV12-4 TGTGCCAGCCGCTTGGGTTCCAGGGTGGGCACCGGGGAGCTGTTTTTT CASRLGSRVGTGELFF
TRBJ2-7 . . TRBV12-3/TRBV12-4 TGTGCCAGCAGTTTAGTCAACGAGCAGTACTTC CASSLVNEQYF
TRBJ1-1 many . TRBV7-7 TGTGCTAGCAGCAAGGACACGAACACTGAAGCTTTCTTT CASSKDTNTEAFF
TRBJ1-5 . . TRBV20-1 TGCAGTGCTTGGACAGTCAATCTGCCCCAGCATTTT CSAWTVNLPQHF
TRBJ2-1 many . TRBV7-2 TGTGCCAGCAGCTTAGCAGGTGGGGGGCATGAGCAGTTCTTC CASSLAGGGHEQFF
TRBJ1-1 few TRBD1 TRBV6-1 TGTGCCAGCAGATTACAGGGGTGGAACACTGAAGCTTTCTTT CASRLQGWNTEAFF
TRBJ1-2 few TRBD1 TRBV6-6 TGTGCCAGCAGTTCCGGGACAGACAGAAACTATGGCTACACCTTC CASSSGTDRNYGYTF
TRBJ2-4 many . TRBV2 TGTGCCAGCAGTGAAACAGGGAACATTCAGTACTTC CASSETGNIQYF